This TCR beta chain comes out of a study of cytomegalovirus exposure and HLA in healthy donors. Whole-study findings and limits: Being indistinguishable, some V segments were excluded, TRBV6-2 and TRBV6-3 among them. A later analysis reported that several of the most significant clusters appeared to be linked to common viral pathogens, among them Epstein-Barr virus. Later, TCR association rates were found to vary by HLA locus, highest for DRB1 and lowest for HLA-C. Relative to the roughly 700-donor mean, N-insertions were reportedly fewer in an Asian-associated ancestry cluster in a later analysis.

The ends were cut back, 2 bases at V and 7 bases at J, with 6 bases in the middle. The CDR3 spans 12 residues. From germline, CDR1 is SGHNT and CDR2 YYREEE (reference sequence). The PCR employed 60 Vbeta primers together with 13 Jbeta primers. Produced via immunoSEQ multiplex PCR; TCRdb's table is partial and in-frame only. Of about 110,000 clones in the sample, approximately 80% were seen once. Note on this clone: Its antigen is currently unknown.

The chain recombines TRBV5-4 with TRBJ2-2; D is uncertain. Sample: PBMCs. This TCR was recovered from a man aged 50 to 59 in good health and CMV-seronegative. The CDR3 DNA follows: TGTGCCAGCAGCTTTTGGAGCGGGGAGCTGTTTTTT. Amino acids: CASSFWSGELFF.